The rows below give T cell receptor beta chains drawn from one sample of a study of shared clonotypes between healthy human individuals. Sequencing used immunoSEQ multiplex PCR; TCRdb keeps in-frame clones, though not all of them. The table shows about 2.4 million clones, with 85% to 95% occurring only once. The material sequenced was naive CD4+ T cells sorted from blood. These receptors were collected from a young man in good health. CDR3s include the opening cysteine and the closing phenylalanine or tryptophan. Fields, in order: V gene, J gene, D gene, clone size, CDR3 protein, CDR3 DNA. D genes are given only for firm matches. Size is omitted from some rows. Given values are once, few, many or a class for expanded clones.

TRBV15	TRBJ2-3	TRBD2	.	CATSRSRTSGGGTDTQYF	TGTGCCACCAGCAGATCCCGGACTAGCGGGGGTGGCACAGATACGCAGTATTTT
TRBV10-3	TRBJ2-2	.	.	CATQPRGNTGELFF	TGTGCCACCCAGCCTAGGGGGAACACCGGGGAGCTGTTTTTT
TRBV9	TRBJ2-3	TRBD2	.	CASSGYSGGASDTQYF	TGTGCCAGCAGCGGTTATAGCGGGGGGGCCTCAGATACGCAGTATTTT
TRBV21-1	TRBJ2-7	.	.	CASSHSLAGETYEQYF	TGTGCCAGCAGCCACTCTCTAGCGGGAGAGACCTACGAGCAGTACTTC
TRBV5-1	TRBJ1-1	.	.	CASSSTGMNTEAFF	TGCGCCAGCAGCTCCACAGGGATGAACACTGAAGCTTTCTTT
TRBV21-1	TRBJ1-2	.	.	CASSARDGDYGYTF	TGTGCCAGCAGCGCCCGGGACGGCGACTATGGCTACACCTTC
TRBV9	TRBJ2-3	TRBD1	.	CASSRQGAMIDTQYF	TGTGCCAGCAGTCGTCAGGGGGCTATGATAGATACGCAGTATTTT
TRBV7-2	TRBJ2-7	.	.	CASSQGTGTYEQYF	TGTGCCAGCAGCCAAGGGACGGGGACCTACGAGCAGTACTTC
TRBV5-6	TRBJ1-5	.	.	CASSPGVGQPQHF	TGTGCCAGCAGCCCCGGCGTAGGGCAGCCCCAGCATTTT
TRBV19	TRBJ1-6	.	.	CASSLTVNNSPLHF	TGTGCCAGTAGCTTGACGGTGAATAATTCACCCCTCCACTTT
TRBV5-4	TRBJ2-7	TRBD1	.	CASGRDRAYEQYF	TGTGCCAGCGGAAGGGACAGGGCCTACGAGCAGTACTTC
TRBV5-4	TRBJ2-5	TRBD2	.	CASSPGTSGGQETQYF	TGTGCCAGCAGCCCTGGGACTAGCGGGGGACAAGAGACCCAGTACTTC
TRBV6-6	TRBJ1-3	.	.	CASSRQQVTGNTIYF	TGTGCCAGCAGTCGCCAACAGGTGACTGGAAACACCATATATTTT
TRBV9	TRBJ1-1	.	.	CASSVGAGAMNTEAFF	TGTGCCAGCAGCGTTGGGGCGGGGGCAATGAACACTGAAGCTTTCTTT
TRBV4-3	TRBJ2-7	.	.	CASSQEMTVAYEQYF	TGCGCCAGCAGCCAAGAAATGACAGTCGCCTACGAGCAGTACTTC
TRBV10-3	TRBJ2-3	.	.	CAISDRAGDTQYF	TGTGCCATCAGTGACAGGGCGGGAGATACGCAGTATTTT
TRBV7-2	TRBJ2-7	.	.	CASSQIALSSYEQYF	TGTGCCAGCAGCCAGATAGCGTTAAGCTCCTACGAGCAGTACTTC
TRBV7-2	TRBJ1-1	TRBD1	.	CASSFDREWTEAFF	TGTGCCAGCAGCTTCGACAGGGAATGGACTGAAGCTTTCTTT
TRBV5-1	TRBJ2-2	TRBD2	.	CASSYSGELNTGELFF	TGCGCCAGCAGCTATAGCGGGGAGCTTAACACCGGGGAGCTGTTTTTT
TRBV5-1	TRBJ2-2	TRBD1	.	CASSEQGELAGELFF	TGCGCCAGCAGCGAACAGGGGGAGCTTGCCGGGGAGCTGTTTTTT
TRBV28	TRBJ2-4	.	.	CASTIQGAKNIQYF	TGTGCCAGCACCATTCAGGGCGCCAAAAACATTCAGTACTTC
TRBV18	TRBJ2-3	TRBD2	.	CASSPTSGGTDTQYF	TGTGCCAGCTCACCGACTAGCGGCGGCACAGATACGCAGTATTTT
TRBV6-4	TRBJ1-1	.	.	CASSDSDRNTEAFF	TGTGCCAGCAGTGACTCGGACAGGAACACTGAAGCTTTCTTT
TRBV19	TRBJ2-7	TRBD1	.	CASSTQARTGTYEQYF	TGTGCCAGTAGTACCCAAGCTCGGACAGGTACCTACGAGCAGTACTTC
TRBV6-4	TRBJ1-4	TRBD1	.	CASSDRQGVTNEKLFF	TGTGCCAGCAGTGACCGACAGGGTGTAACTAATGAAAAACTGTTTTTT
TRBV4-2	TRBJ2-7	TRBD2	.	CASSQELAGVREQYF	TGTGCCAGCAGCCAAGAGTTAGCGGGGGTAAGGGAGCAGTACTTC
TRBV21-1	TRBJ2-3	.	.	CASSKSSRQVRTDTQYF	TGTGCCAGCAGCAAATCTAGTAGACAGGTACGCACAGATACGCAGTATTTT
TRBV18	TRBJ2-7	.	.	CASSPGKGRYYEQYF	TGTGCCAGCTCACCGGGCAAGGGACGATACTACGAGCAGTACTTC
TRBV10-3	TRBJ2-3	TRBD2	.	CAISESAGGGADTQYF	TGTGCCATCAGTGAGTCGGCGGGGGGCGGAGCAGATACGCAGTATTTT
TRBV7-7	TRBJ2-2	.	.	CASSSGTTLNTGELFF	TGTGCTAGCAGCTCGGGGACAACCCTGAACACCGGGGAGCTGTTTTTT
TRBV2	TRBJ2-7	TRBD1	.	CASLGQGGPYEQYF	TGTGCCAGCCTGGGACAGGGGGGGCCCTACGAGCAGTACTTC
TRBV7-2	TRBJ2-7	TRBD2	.	CASSVAGGTYEQYF	TGTGCCAGCAGCGTAGCGGGAGGGACCTACGAGCAGTACTTC
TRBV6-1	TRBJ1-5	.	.	CATTGARKDQPQHF	TGTGCCACCACAGGAGCCCGCAAGGATCAGCCCCAGCATTTT
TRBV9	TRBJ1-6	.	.	CASSVQPNPYNSPLHF	TGTGCCAGCAGCGTACAACCGAATCCCTATAATTCACCCCTCCACTTT
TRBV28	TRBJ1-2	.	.	CASSLTGNYGYTF	TGTGCCAGCAGTTTAACAGGGAATTATGGCTACACCTTC
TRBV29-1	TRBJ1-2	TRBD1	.	CSAYLTGGNYGYTF	TGCAGCGCCTATTTGACAGGGGGGAACTATGGCTACACCTTC
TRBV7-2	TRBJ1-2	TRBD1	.	CASSSNDRDGYTF	TGTGCCAGCAGCTCGAACGACAGGGATGGCTACACCTTC
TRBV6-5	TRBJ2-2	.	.	CASSYGGLGGGELFF	TGTGCCAGCAGTTACGGGGGACTCGGGGGCGGGGAGCTGTTTTTT
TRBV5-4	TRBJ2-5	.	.	CASSPLDGQETQYF	TGTGCCAGCAGCCCCCTGGACGGCCAAGAGACCCAGTACTTC
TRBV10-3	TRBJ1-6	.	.	CAISESAGSSISPLHF	TGTGCCATCAGTGAGTCGGCGGGGAGTTCTATTTCACCCCTCCACTTT
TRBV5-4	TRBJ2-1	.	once	CASSLGGAYNEQFF	TGTGCCAGCAGCTTGGGGGGCGCCTACAATGAGCAGTTCTTC
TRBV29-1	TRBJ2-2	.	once	CSAQNRSGTGELFF	TGCAGCGCTCAGAATCGATCGGGGACCGGGGAGCTGTTTTTT
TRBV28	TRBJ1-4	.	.	CASSLEGVGEKLFF	TGTGCCAGCAGTTTAGAGGGGGTAGGGGAAAAACTGTTTTTT
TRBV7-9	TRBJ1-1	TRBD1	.	CASTQLPLGQVKTEAFF	TGTGCCAGCACCCAACTCCCCCTAGGACAGGTGAAAACTGAAGCTTTCTTT
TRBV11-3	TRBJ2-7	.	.	CASSLAGGDEQYF	TGTGCCAGCAGCTTAGCCGGTGGAGACGAGCAGTACTTC
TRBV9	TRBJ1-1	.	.	CASSDLDRRGAFF	TGTGCCAGCAGCGACCTGGACCGTAGAGGAGCTTTCTTT
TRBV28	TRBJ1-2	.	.	CASGPSGYGYTF	TGTGCCAGCGGTCCCAGTGGCTATGGCTACACCTTC
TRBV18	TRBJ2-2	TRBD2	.	CASSAGSGSNTGELFF	TGTGCCAGCTCAGCCGGGAGCGGGAGCAACACCGGGGAGCTGTTTTTT
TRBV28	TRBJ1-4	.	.	CASRRAGATNEKLFF	TGTGCCAGCAGACGCGCCGGCGCAACTAATGAAAAACTGTTTTTT
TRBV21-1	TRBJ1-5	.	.	CASSKAILSNQPQHF	TGTGCCAGCAGCAAAGCGATCCTTAGCAATCAGCCCCAGCATTTT
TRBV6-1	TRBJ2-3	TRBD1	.	CASSGQGSTDTQYF	TGTGCCAGCAGTGGACAGGGTAGTACAGATACGCAGTATTTT
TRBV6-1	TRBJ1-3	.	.	CASSNHRASGNTIYF	TGTGCCAGCAGCAACCACAGGGCCTCTGGAAACACCATATATTTT
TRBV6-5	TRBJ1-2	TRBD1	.	CASSVDRAPNYGYTF	TGTGCCAGCAGCGTTGACAGGGCCCCCAACTATGGCTACACCTTC